The entry below describes one T cell receptor beta chain. No cognate antigen has been identified for it. No much larger clone is present one base from it, and per-base qualities are unavailable. What this sample's treatment or condition label stands for: live attenuated yellow fever vaccine strain. At each blood-draw timepoint, two biological replicates of bulk PBMCs were obtained. PBMCs were isolated from peripheral blood using a standard Ficoll-Paque protocol. RNA was extracted with TriZol from bulk PBMCs, CD4 and CD8 fractions, and dextramer-positive and dextramer-negative fractions. This sample is part of a study of T cells after yellow fever vaccination (dated by TCRdb to between 2018 and 2021). A note on the overall study: The SMART-Seq v4 Ultra Low Input RNA kit was used to prepare libraries from fractions with low cell numbers. The cohort comprised two healthy male donors, one aged 18 to 30 and one aged 30 to 39 years. To follow T-cell clones before and after both primary and booster YFV17D yellow fever vaccination, bulk TCR alpha and beta repertoires underwent longitudinal sequencing. Blood was drawn at multiple timepoints before and after primary and secondary immunization, with bulk PBMC replicates and cell subsets isolated. Overall results and qualifications from the work: Computational filtering was needed because FACS-sorted repertoires could contain abundant contaminating clonotypes from the bulk population. Compared with the primary T-cell response, the secondary T-cell response was faster but weaker, reaching its peak on day 5 rather than on day 15. The study included only a couple of donors, which limits how far the findings can be generalized. Most clones expanded after primary vaccination were re-detected after the booster (almost 98% of CD4 and around 88% of CD8), suggesting broad memory maintenance. A small share of clonotypes was detected in both CD4 and CD8 compartments, with the overlap likely arising from convergent recombination.

Synthesis of TCR cDNA relied on 5'RACE template switching, a step that introduced a universal primer site along with unique molecular identifiers. Priming for cDNA synthesis came from both the TCR alpha and TCR beta constant segments. Library amplification used two PCR steps, and the second PCR step added sample barcodes and sequencing adapters. Sequencing of the libraries was done on either Illumina HiSeq 2500 (2x100 bp) or NovaSeq (2x150 bp). The published analysis was carried out like this. Demultiplexing of reads and collapsing into UMI consensus sequences were performed with MIGEC, and V(D)J alignment was carried out with MiXCR. Vaccine-responding clonotypes were defined with edgeR using replicate PBMC samples, requiring FDR below 0.01 and a log2 fold change above 5 up to day 15. Bulk clonotypes were assigned CD4 or CD8 identity according to which sequenced CD4 or CD8 repertoire held them at higher abundance. TCRdb itself trimmed the public reads at Q25 with fastp, ran MiXCR and retained productive beta chains. Every entry covers one CDR3 protein and lists the most common genes and DNA from its rows. TCRdb's processing, not the study's, gives the V and J calls here. A total of hundreds of thousands of distinct CDR3 sequences appear in this sample, 9% to 15% of them only once. Around 14% of the sample lies in the top ten.

CDR1 and CDR2, looked up from the germline V gene, are LGHNA and YSLEER. CDR3 length: 12 amino acids, cysteine to phenylalanine. CDR3 DNA is the only sequence kept; it has 36 bases, read in frame from the first base. V is pruned by 0 bases and J by 15 bases, leaving 5 bases of the junction without a gene match. The TCR originated in a man aged 25-45 years who received the YFV17D yellow fever vaccine. The sequence links TRBV4-3 to TRBJ2-1; TRBD1 aligns with 7 central bases. Sequenced here: PBMCs, sampled on the day of the yellow fever booster vaccination. The DNA sequence is as follows: TGCGCCAGCAGCCAAGAGAAGGGGGCTCGGTTCTTC. It translates to CASSQEKGARFF.